This TCR beta chain was found in a study of cytomegalovirus exposure and HLA in healthy donors. Study-level results: Cytomegalovirus status was reportedly diagnosed by the classifier with high specificity and sensitivity.

On this clone: Its antigen is undetermined.

60 Vbeta and 13 Jbeta primers were used in PCR. Clones were read by immunoSEQ multiplex PCR, and TCRdb kept only the in-frame ones, dropping some. The sample consists of about 140,000 clones, approximately 79% of them appearing once. Germline CDR1 reads MDHEN; CDR2 reads SYDVKM. V lost 5 bases and J lost 4, with 8 bases in between. This CDR3 contains 12 residues. The receptor's source is a woman aged 45-59 years in good health and CMV-seropositive. The J gene is TRBJ2-5, the V gene TRBV28; D not certain. Input material: PBMCs. DNA of the CDR3: TGTGCCAGCAGTCCTCTCCGAGAGACCCAGTACTTC. It translates to CASSPLRETQYF.